The T cell receptor beta chain under discussion was sequenced for a study of shared clonotypes between healthy human individuals. TCRdb's copy holds only in-frame clones and misses some; the assay was immunoSEQ multiplex PCR. Of 150,000 to 200,000 clones detected, roughly 91% appear once; the ten largest clones hold around 0.072%. Germline CDR1 SGHTA, CDR2 FQGNSA. The germline V and J ends were trimmed by 5 bases and 2 bases, with 16 bases remaining between them. The CDR3 consists of 15 residues. The specimen sequenced was naive CD4+ T cells sorted from blood. Subset here: CD45RA+ positively selected. The receptor's source is a woman aged 25 to 39 in good health. The rearrangement uses TRBV7-2 and TRBJ2-7, with TRBD2 as a possible D gene (5 bases). CDR3 in amino acids: CASSQGPGSPYEQYF. In DNA form, the CDR3 reads TGTGCCAGCAGCCAAGGGCCGGGGTCACCCTACGAGCAGTACTTC.